This T cell receptor beta chain was found in a study of shared clonotypes between healthy human individuals. Comments on this clone: Its antigen remains unknown.

The CDR3 has 15 residues. From germline, CDR1 is SGHRS and CDR2 YFSETQ. V gave up 0 bases and J gave up 0 bases, with 7 bases separating them. Study-level results: Clonotype sharing among donors was thought likely to change with sequencing depth.

Donors, without exception, were Caucasian adults residing in Nashville, Tennessee. At deep level, the assay was performed. Profiled with immunoSEQ multiplex PCR; TCRdb holds only in-frame clones, not every one. The repertoire holds 2 million to 2.5 million clones, with 85% to 95% as singletons. Sequenced sample: naive CD4+ T cells from PBMCs. Subset defined: CD45RA+ positively selected. The chain uses TRBV5-1 and TRBJ2-1; D is unresolved. The TCR comes from a man between 18 and 29 years old in good health. Some clones in this sample may be carry-over from other donors' samples. Here the CDR3 reads CASSLDSPSYNEQFF. As DNA, the CDR3 is TGCGCCAGCAGCTTGGACTCGCCCTCCTACAATGAGCAGTTCTTC.